Listed below are T cell receptor beta chains from one sample, sequenced in a study of regulatory T cells in long-lasting Graves disease. TCRdb re-analysed the multiplex PCR reads in MiXCR, keeping a single row per CDR3 protein. The sample records roughly 470,000 distinct CDR3 sequences, around 20% being singletons. The starting material was peripheral blood mononuclear cells (PBMCs), obtained when the disease was refractory, from a patient treated with antithyroid drugs. The receptor set was obtained from a female donor with Graves disease. CDR3s leave out the opening cysteine and the closing phenylalanine or tryptophan.

v_call	cdr3_aa
TRBV27	ASHKGVGSGANVLT
TRBV20-1	SAPARLAGYNEQF
TRBV28	ASSHRASVNEQF
TRBV7-9	ASSRSGTSGRRGEQY
TRBV2	ASSDPTGGVGTGELF
TRBV5-8	ASSPRGGGQY
TRBV7-2	ASRGEAF
TRBV10-3	AISERTEFNYGYT
TRBV11-2	ASTTRLAGDYEQY
TRBV5-4	ASILGGEQY
TRBV20-1	SARDRDNAPYEQY
TRBV29-1	SVRRRETQY
TRBV6-5	ASSYSRTGSTEAF
TRBV6-1	ASSSDWASAETQY
TRBV27	ASSSIGVSPAPIY
TRBV29-1	SGRGHLTDTQY
TRBV28	ASSFQTAQETQY
TRBV28	ASSLATPSNQPQH
TRBV6-1	ASKGVSNEKLF
TRBV6-1	ASKTGGQPQH
TRBV27	ASSLGTPNQPQH
TRBV29-1	SVPWRPLNDNEQF
TRBV4-1	ASSQGGTSGSHEQY
TRBV12-3/TRBV12-4	ASSLSGTGVQPQH
TRBV4-1	ASSQGLASGNTIY
TRBV5-4	ASSLVWDSGSYGYT
TRBV7-2	ASKPMGTSRFYEQY
TRBV2	ASSAASGSGSAETQY
TRBV2	ASTGTGSFYGQY
TRBV24-1	ATSDSPGNTIY
TRBV28	ASSLVGPAGNTIY
TRBV5-1	ASSFEFTSYEQY
TRBV19	ATYRDNSNYGYT
TRBV28	ASSSGGRTYNEQF
TRBV11-2	ASSLRSGVIRIQY
TRBV7-8	ASSPSQPERY
TRBV28	ASRAAKMTSGSQKSYEQY
TRBV9	ASSVDLQTEQY
TRBV14	ASSQVRGTEAF
TRBV28	ASSASGGED
TRBV12-3/TRBV12-4	ASSPGTGAEKLF